This T cell receptor (beta chain) was documented in a study of OX40 agonist ivuxolimab in advanced cancers. With 7 bases clipped from V and 6 bases from J, the junction kept 10 bases outside the gene matches. CDR3 length equals 15 residues. Germline V gives CDR1 LNHDA, CDR2 SQIVND (reference sequence). Method: immunoSEQ multiplex PCR; TCRdb's copy keeps in-frame clones and lacks some. Here the sample spans over 95,000 clones, around nine tenths being singletons. Whole-study findings and limits: Clonal expansion among partial responders at 0.1-3.0 mg/kg ranked near the lowest. A proportion of nonresponders additionally exhibited low normalized T-cell clonal expansion.

Of note for this clone: The antigen is unknown.

The chain uses TRBV19 and TRBJ1-5; 9 bases agree with TRBD1. The origin of this receptor is an adult with an advanced solid tumor such as melanoma, head and neck, liver or kidney cancer. The source material was CD4+ or CD8+ T cells sorted from blood, sampled in a trial of the OX40 agonist ivuxolimab. CDR3 sequence (DNA): TGTGCCAGTAAGACCGGGACAGGGTGGACTCAGCCCCAGCATTTT. Translation: CASKTGTGWTQPQHF. The complete variable domain, with remaining parts taken from reference TRBV19 and TRBJ1-5, reads DGGITQSPKYLFRKEGQNVTLSCEQNLNHDAMYWYRQDPGQGLRLIYYSQIVNDFQKGDIAEGYSVSREKKESFPLTVTSAQKNPTAFYLCASKTGTGWTQPQHFGDGTRLSIL.